The T cell receptor beta chain under discussion was sequenced for a study of Graves' ophthalmopathy and Graves' hyperthyroidism. The table lists this clonotype with many counts. The germline V and J ends were trimmed by 2 bases and 0 bases, with 17 bases remaining between them. Per germline, CDR1 MDHEN and CDR2 SYDVKM. The CDR3 is 17 residues long. TCR beta CDR3 amplification used RNA transcripts. The library came from an HTBI-primed first-round RT-PCR and a second-round multiplex PCR. TCRdb reprocessed the multiplex PCR reads with MiXCR, giving one entry per CDR3 protein. In the table there are around 170,000 distinct CDR3 sequences, less than 45% of which are singletons.

Sequenced input: peripheral blood. The source is a woman between 40 and 55 years old with Graves' ophthalmopathy. The chain joins TRBV28 to TRBJ2-7, with D possibly TRBD2 on 6 matching bases. Here the CDR3 DNA reads TGTGCCAGCAGTTTACGCGGGGCAGCAATCTTCTCCTACGAGCAGTACTTC. This sequence encodes CASSLRGAAIFSYEQYF.